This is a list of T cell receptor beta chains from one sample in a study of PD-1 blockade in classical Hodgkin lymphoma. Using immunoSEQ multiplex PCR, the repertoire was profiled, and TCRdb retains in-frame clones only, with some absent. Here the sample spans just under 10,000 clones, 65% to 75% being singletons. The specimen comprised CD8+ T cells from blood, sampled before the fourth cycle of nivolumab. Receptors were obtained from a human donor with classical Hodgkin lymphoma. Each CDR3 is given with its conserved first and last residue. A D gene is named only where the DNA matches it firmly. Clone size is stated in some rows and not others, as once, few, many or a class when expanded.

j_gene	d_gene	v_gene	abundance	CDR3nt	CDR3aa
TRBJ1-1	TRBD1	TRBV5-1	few	TGCGCCAGCAGCTTGGAGGGACAGACGAACACTGAAGCTTTCTTT	CASSLEGQTNTEAFF
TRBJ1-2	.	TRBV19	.	TGTGCCAGTAGTATCGGGTCTAGTGGCTACACCTTC	CASSIGSSGYTF
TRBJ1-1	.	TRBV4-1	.	TGCGCCAGCAGCCAAGTCCCAAACACTGAAGCTTTCTTT	CASSQVPNTEAFF
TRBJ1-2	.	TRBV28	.	TGTGCCAGCAGTTTATTTATCCAGAGGGTGGATTTTTATGGCTACACCTTC	CASSLFIQRVDFYGYTF
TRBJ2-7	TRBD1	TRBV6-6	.	TGTGCCAGCACCTCCGGGACAGGGGGCGACGAGCAGTACTTC	CASTSGTGGDEQYF
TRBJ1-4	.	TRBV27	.	TGTGCCAGCAGTTCCTCCGACCTTGAAAAACTGTTTTTT	CASSSSDLEKLFF
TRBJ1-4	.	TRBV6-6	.	TGTGCCAGCAGTTACCCATCGAGGGACCGGACGTGGAAACTGTTTTTT	CASSYPSRDRTWKLFF
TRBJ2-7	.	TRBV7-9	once	TGTGCCAGCAGCTTTAAGGCCTACGAGCAGTACTTC	CASSFKAYEQYF
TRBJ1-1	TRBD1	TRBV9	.	TGTGCCAGCAGCGCCGGGACAGGGGTCCAGGGAGCTTTCTTT	CASSAGTGVQGAFF
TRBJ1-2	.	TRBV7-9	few	TGTGCCAGCAGCTTATCTGGCACCGATGGCCCCTACACCTTC	CASSLSGTDGPYTF
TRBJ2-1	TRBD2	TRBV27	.	TGTGCCAGCAGTTTGGGGACTAGCGGGAGGGCCGGCGATGAGCAGTTCTTC	CASSLGTSGRAGDEQFF
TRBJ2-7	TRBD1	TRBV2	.	TGTGCCAGCAGTGAATTCTTAGGGACAGGGGACACCTACGAGCAGTACTTC	CASSEFLGTGDTYEQYF
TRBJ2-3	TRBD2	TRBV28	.	TGTGCCAGCAGCCTACTAGCGGGAGGGTTAGATACGCAGTATTTT	CASSLLAGGLDTQYF
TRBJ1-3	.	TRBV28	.	TGTGCCAGCAGTTTTATAGGGTTAGGAAACACCATATATTTT	CASSFIGLGNTIYF
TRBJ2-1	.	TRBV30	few	TGTGCCTGGAGTGAAACAAGCTCCTACAATGAGCAGTTCTTC	CAWSETSSYNEQFF
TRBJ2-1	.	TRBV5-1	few	TGCGCCAGCAGCTTCTCAACTGAGCAGTTCTTC	CASSFSTEQFF
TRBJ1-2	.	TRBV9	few	TGTGCCAGCAGCGTCGGGGGTGGGAGTTATGGCTACACCTTC	CASSVGGGSYGYTF
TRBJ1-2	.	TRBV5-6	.	TGTGCCAGCAGCTTGGAGGTGAAGCCTAACTATGGCTACACCTTC	CASSLEVKPNYGYTF
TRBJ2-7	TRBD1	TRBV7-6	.	TGTGCCAGCAGCTTAGAGGCAGGGGGCGTCTACGAGCAGTACTTC	CASSLEAGGVYEQYF
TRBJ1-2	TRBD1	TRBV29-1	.	TGCAGCGTCGAGGGACAGGGGACAGGTGGCTACACCTTC	CSVEGQGTGGYTF
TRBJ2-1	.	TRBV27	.	TGTGCCAGCAGTTCCCTCGGGGTCGAGCAGTTCTTC	CASSSLGVEQFF
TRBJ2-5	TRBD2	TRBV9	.	TGTGCCAGCAGCTCAGGGACTAGCGGGAGAAGGGTAGAGACCCAGTACTTC	CASSSGTSGRRVETQYF
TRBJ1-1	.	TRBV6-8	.	TGTGCCAGCAGTACCGACAGAGAAGCTTTCTTT	CASSTDREAFF
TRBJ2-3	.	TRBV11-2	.	TGTGCCAGCAGCTTAGTTTCCATTCCGATCACAGATACGCAGTATTTT	CASSLVSIPITDTQYF
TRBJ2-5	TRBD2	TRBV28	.	TGTGCCAGCAGTTCCGCCCGGGAGGGCCGGGAGACCCAGTACTTC	CASSSAREGRETQYF
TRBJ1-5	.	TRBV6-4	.	TGTGCCAGCAGTGACTCGACAGGTAGGAATAGCAATCAGCCCCAGCATTTT	CASSDSTGRNSNQPQHF
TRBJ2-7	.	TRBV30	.	TGTGCCTGGAGTGTAACGGGGTCCTACGAGCAGTACTTC	CAWSVTGSYEQYF
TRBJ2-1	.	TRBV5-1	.	TGCGCCAGCAGCTTGGTCCCGGCCTCAGCCCCAACGGATGAGCAGTTCTTC	CASSLVPASAPTDEQFF
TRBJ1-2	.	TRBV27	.	TGTGCCAGCTCGGGGACATGGGGCTATGGCTACACCTTC	CASSGTWGYGYTF
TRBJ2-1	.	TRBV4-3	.	TGCGCCAGCAGCCAAGGTCATTCCTCCTACAATGAGCAGTTCTTC	CASSQGHSSYNEQFF
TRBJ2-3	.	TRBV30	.	TGTGCCTGGAGTGTACTGGGGGGGCCTCGGACAGATACGCAGTATTTT	CAWSVLGGPRTDTQYF
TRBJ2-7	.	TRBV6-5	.	TGTGCCAGCAGTTACTCAGGAACCGAGCAGTACTTC	CASSYSGTEQYF
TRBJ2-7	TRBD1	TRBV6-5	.	TGTGCCAGCAGTTATTCGGACAGGGGGATCTCTTACGAGCAGTACTTC	CASSYSDRGISYEQYF
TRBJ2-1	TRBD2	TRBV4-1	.	TGCGCCAGCAGCCCCTCTAGCGGGAGGGCCGCATACAATGAGCAGTTCTTC	CASSPSSGRAAYNEQFF
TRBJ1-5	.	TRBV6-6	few	TGTGCCAGCAGACCCGACAGGCCCAGACAGCCCCAGCATTTT	CASRPDRPRQPQHF
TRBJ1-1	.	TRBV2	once	TGTGCCAGCAATGACGGGTCCACTGAAGCTTTCTTT	CASNDGSTEAFF
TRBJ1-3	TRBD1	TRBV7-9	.	TGTGCCAGCAGCTCCACAGGGGGCCGAAACACCATATATTTT	CASSSTGGRNTIYF
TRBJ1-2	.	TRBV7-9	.	TGTGCCACCCCCCTAAGCGGGACACGAAACTATGGCTACACCTTC	CATPLSGTRNYGYTF
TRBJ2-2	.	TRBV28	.	TGTGCCAGCTCAAGACAGGGAGGGAGCACCGGGGAGCTGTTTTTT	CASSRQGGSTGELFF
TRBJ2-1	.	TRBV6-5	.	TGTGCCAGCAGTTACGGGCAGAGCTCCTACAATGAGCAGTTCTTC	CASSYGQSSYNEQFF
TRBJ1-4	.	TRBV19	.	TGTGCCAGTAGTCCGGGACTTAATGGAAAACTGTTTTTT	CASSPGLNGKLFF
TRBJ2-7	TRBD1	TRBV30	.	TGTGCCTGGACCGCGGGACAGGTGATTCATTACTACGAGCAGTACTTC	CAWTAGQVIHYYEQYF
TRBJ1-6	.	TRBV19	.	TGTGCCAGTAGTTGGGCCTCCTATAATTCACCCCTCCACTTT	CASSWASYNSPLHF
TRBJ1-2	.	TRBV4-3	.	TGCGCCAGCAGCCAAGGGGGGGCTTTTGGCTACACCTTC	CASSQGGAFGYTF
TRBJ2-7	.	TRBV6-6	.	TGTGCCAGCAGTTATCAGGGGACCTACGAGCAGTACTTC	CASSYQGTYEQYF
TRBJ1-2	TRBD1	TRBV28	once	TGTGCCAGCAGTCCCGGACAGGAGAACTATGGCTACACCTTC	CASSPGQENYGYTF
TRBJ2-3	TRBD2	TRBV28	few	TGTGCCAGCAGTCCTCCGGAGGCTAGCGGGAGTAGCACAGATACGCAGTATTTT	CASSPPEASGSSTDTQYF
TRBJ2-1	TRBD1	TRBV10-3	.	TGTGCCATCAGTGAGTCAGGGACAGGCAGCTTCAATGAGCAGTTCTTC	CAISESGTGSFNEQFF